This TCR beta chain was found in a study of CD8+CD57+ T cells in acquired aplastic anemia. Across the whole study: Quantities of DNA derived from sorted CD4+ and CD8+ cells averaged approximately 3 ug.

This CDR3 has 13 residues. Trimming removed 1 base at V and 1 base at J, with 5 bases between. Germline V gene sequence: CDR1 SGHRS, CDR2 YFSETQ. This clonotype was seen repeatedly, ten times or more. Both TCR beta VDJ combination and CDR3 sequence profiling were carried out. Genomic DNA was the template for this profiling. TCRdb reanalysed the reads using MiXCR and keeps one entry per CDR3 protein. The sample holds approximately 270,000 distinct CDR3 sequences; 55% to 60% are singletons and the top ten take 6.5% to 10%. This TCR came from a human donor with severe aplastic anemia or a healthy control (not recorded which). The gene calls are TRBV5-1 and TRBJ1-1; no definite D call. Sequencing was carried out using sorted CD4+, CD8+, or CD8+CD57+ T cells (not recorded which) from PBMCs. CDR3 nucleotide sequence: TGCGCCAGCAGCTTGTGGGGGAACACTGAAGCTTTCTTT. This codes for CASSLWGNTEAFF.